Listed below are T cell receptor beta chains from one sample, sequenced in a study of blood T cells in healthy people across ages. A single record per CDR3 protein comes from TCRdb applying MiXCR to the 5' RACE reads. The sample holds some 1.8 million distinct CDR3 sequences, more than 35% seen once. Source material: blood. All receptors derive from a human donor in good health. Both conserved end residues are part of each CDR3. A D gene is named only where the DNA matches it firmly. For some rows the clone size is stated as once, few or many, or as a class when expanded; others skip it.

NA	TRBV7-3	NA	TRBJ2-5	TGTGCCAGCGGTCGAACCGCCCAAGAGACCCAGTACTTC	CASGRTAQETQYF
few	TRBV6-2/TRBV6-3	NA	TRBJ2-1	TGTGCCAGCAGTTCTCTTTATCAGCACAATGAGCAGTTCTTC	CASSSLYQHNEQFF
few	TRBV9	NA	TRBJ2-5	TGTGCCAGCAGCGCCGGGGGATGGCAAGAGACCCAGTACTTC	CASSAGGWQETQYF
once	TRBV7-2	NA	TRBJ2-5	TGTGCCAGCAGCTTAGGGGCGGGGAGAGGAGAAGAGACCCAGTACTTC	CASSLGAGRGEETQYF
NA	TRBV12-3/TRBV12-4	NA	TRBJ1-4	TGTGCCAGCAGTTTTTTTGTGAGTGGGATATGGGATGAAAAACTGTTTTTT	CASSFFVSGIWDEKLFF
many	TRBV7-9	NA	TRBJ2-5	TGTGCCAGCAGTTTCTCTGGTGAGACCCAGTACTTC	CASSFSGETQYF
few	TRBV4-1	NA	TRBJ1-2	TGCGCCAGCAGCCGGGGGACCTCAGCTAACTATGGCTACACCTTC	CASSRGTSANYGYTF
many	TRBV7-3	NA	TRBJ2-5	TGTGCCAGCAGCGCCACAGTGGGGGAGACCCAGTACTTC	CASSATVGETQYF
few	TRBV29-1	NA	TRBJ2-7	TGCAGCGCCGGTTTGGAGCAGGGGGGTTCCTACGAGCAGTACTTC	CSAGLEQGGSYEQYF
few	TRBV20-1	NA	TRBJ2-1	TGCAGTGCTAGAGATTTGACAACTTCGCAGTTCTTC	CSARDLTTSQFF
NA	TRBV5-5	NA	TRBJ2-3	TGTGCCAGCAGCTTGGTGCAAGTCACAGATACGCAGTATTTT	CASSLVQVTDTQYF
NA	TRBV5-1	NA	TRBJ1-5	TGCGCCAGCAGCTTGGAAGGCGACCACAGCACGGAGCCCCAGCATTTT	CASSLEGDHSTEPQHF
NA	TRBV28	TRBD1	TRBJ2-6	TGTGCCAGCACAGGAACCGGGACAGGCCTCTCTGGGGCCAACGTCCTGACTTTC	CASTGTGTGLSGANVLTF
NA	TRBV11-2	NA	TRBJ1-3	TGTGCCAGCAGCTTACGTGGGGACTCGCGCTCTGGAAACACCATATATTTT	CASSLRGDSRSGNTIYF
few	TRBV11-1	NA	TRBJ2-2	TGTGCCAGCAGCTCATCATCGAGTGCGACCGGGGAGCTGTTTTTT	CASSSSSSATGELFF
NA	TRBV9	NA	TRBJ2-7	TGTGCCAGCAGCGTAGGAGGAGCCTCGAAGACCTACGAGCAGTACTTC	CASSVGGASKTYEQYF
NA	TRBV6-4	NA	TRBJ2-7	TGTGCCAGCCAATTCAAGCGCCCGCGAGTTCCCTACGAGCAGTACTTC	CASQFKRPRVPYEQYF
few	TRBV2	NA	TRBJ2-1	TGTGCCAGCAGTTTGACGACCACCTCATACAATGAGCAGTTCTTC	CASSLTTTSYNEQFF
NA	TRBV7-9	TRBD2	TRBJ2-3	TGTGCCAGCAGCTTACTGGGACGGGGGGCAGATACGCAGTATTTT	CASSLLGRGADTQYF
NA	TRBV28	NA	TRBJ2-1	TGTGCCAGCAGTTTATGGGCAGGCTCCTACAATGAGCAGTTCTTC	CASSLWAGSYNEQFF
few	TRBV5-1	NA	TRBJ2-1	TGCGCCAGCAGCTTGGACCGAGGGACTGAGCAGTTCTTC	CASSLDRGTEQFF
NA	TRBV28	NA	TRBJ2-1	TGTGCCAGCAGAGCCGACAGCAGCTCCTACAATGAGCAGTTCTTC	CASRADSSSYNEQFF
NA	TRBV6-2/TRBV6-3	NA	TRBJ2-1	TGTGCCAGCAGCCTATTAGATGGACAGCTTGAGCAGTTCTTC	CASSLLDGQLEQFF
few	TRBV15	TRBD1	TRBJ2-1	TGTGCCACCAGCTTGGACAGGGGACTCGGTGAGCAGTTCTTC	CATSLDRGLGEQFF
NA	TRBV7-2	NA	TRBJ2-7	TGTGCCAGCAGCCCCTACGGTCACGAGCAGTACTTC	CASSPYGHEQYF
NA	TRBV29-1	NA	TRBJ1-1	TGCAGCGTCCCATTAGGTGGGGGGCTAGACACTGAAGCTTTCTTT	CSVPLGGGLDTEAFF
NA	TRBV24-1	TRBD1	TRBJ2-1	TGTGCCACCAGGGGACAGGGGCCTAAGCAGTTCTTC	CATRGQGPKQFF
few	TRBV4-3	TRBD1	TRBJ2-1	TGCGCCAGCAGCCAAGTCCAGGGGGCATGGAATGAGCAGTTCTTC	CASSQVQGAWNEQFF
NA	TRBV5-1	NA	TRBJ2-3	TGCGCCAGCAGCCCCGGGGCGAGCGCAGATACGCAGTATTTT	CASSPGASADTQYF
NA	TRBV29-1	NA	TRBJ1-1	TGCAGCGTTGGGACCGGGGGTGGGGGCACTGAAGCTTTCTTT	CSVGTGGGGTEAFF
NA	TRBV5-1	TRBD1	TRBJ1-2	TGCGCCAGCAGCTTGGTCCGGGACAGGGGTACGGATGGCTACACCTTC	CASSLVRDRGTDGYTF
NA	TRBV7-9	NA	TRBJ2-3	TGTGCCAGCAGCTTAACGGGATTTAGCACAGATACGCAGTATTTT	CASSLTGFSTDTQYF
NA	TRBV18	NA	TRBJ2-5	TGTGCCAGCTCACCACGAGTGAATCTCCAAGAGACCCAGTACTTC	CASSPRVNLQETQYF
NA	TRBV7-8	TRBD1	TRBJ2-5	TGTGCCAGCAGCCCCCAGGGGGACCAAGAGACTCAGTACTTC	CASSPQGDQETQYF
NA	TRBV14	NA	TRBJ1-1	TGTGCCAGCAGCCAAGACCGGAGGTTAAGAGGGACTGAAGCTTTCTTT	CASSQDRRLRGTEAFF
few	TRBV19	NA	TRBJ2-6	TGTGCCAGTAGTAAACAGGACTCTGGGGCCAACGTCCTGACTTTC	CASSKQDSGANVLTF
NA	TRBV12-5	NA	TRBJ2-1	TGTACTAGTGGTTTTACGACTCCGAGCTCCTACAATGAGCAGTTCTTC	CTSGFTTPSSYNEQFF
few	TRBV7-3	NA	TRBJ2-1	TGTGCCAGCAGCTTAAACCCCCACGATGAGCCACCCAATGATAATGAGCAGTTCTTC	CASSLNPHDEPPNDNEQFF
NA	TRBV7-8	TRBD1	TRBJ2-1	TGTGCCAGCAGGCGCGGCCGGGACAGGGTAAACAATGAGCAGTTCTTC	CASRRGRDRVNNEQFF
few	TRBV12-3/TRBV12-4	TRBD1	TRBJ1-6	TGTGCCAGCAGACCAGGGGGCCTTAATTCACCCCTCCACTTT	CASRPGGLNSPLHF
NA	TRBV4-3	NA	TRBJ1-2	TGCGCCAGCAGCCAGGACCGACTAACCTATGGCTACACCTTC	CASSQDRLTYGYTF
few	TRBV7-2	NA	TRBJ2-3	TGTGCCAGCAGCCCGGTGCAGTACACAGATACGCAGTATTTT	CASSPVQYTDTQYF
NA	TRBV12-5	TRBD1	TRBJ2-1	TGTGCTAGTGGTTTGGTACTCCAGGGGGATGGGGCTGAGCAGTTCTTC	CASGLVLQGDGAEQFF
NA	TRBV25-1	NA	TRBJ1-1	TGTGCCAGCAGTGAAATGGGGAGCACTGAAGCTTTCTTT	CASSEMGSTEAFF
once	TRBV5-1	NA	TRBJ2-4	TGCGCCAGCAGCTTGGAATCAGGAGCCAAAAACATTCGGTACTTC	CASSLESGAKNIRYF
NA	TRBV12-3/TRBV12-4	NA	TRBJ2-5	TGTGCCAGCAGTCTGATCGTGTCGCGGGCGCAAGAGACCCAGTACTTC	CASSLIVSRAQETQYF
few	TRBV4-1	NA	TRBJ2-7	TGCGCCAGCAGCCAAGGGGCAGGGATCATCTACGAGCAGTACTTC	CASSQGAGIIYEQYF
NA	TRBV18	NA	TRBJ1-2	TGTGCCAGCTCACCACCCTCAGTCGTAGATGGCTACACCTTC	CASSPPSVVDGYTF
NA	TRBV12-3/TRBV12-4	NA	TRBJ1-1	TGTGCCAGCAGTCCCGACACGTCGGACACTGAAGCTTTCTTT	CASSPDTSDTEAFF
NA	TRBV6-2/TRBV6-3	NA	TRBJ2-1	TGTGCCAGCAGTCCCGGACTACCCAGACCCTCCTACAATGAGCAGTTCTTC	CASSPGLPRPSYNEQFF
NA	TRBV25-1	NA	TRBJ2-5	TGTGCCAGCAGTGGAAGCTCGGGCAGGAGGAGAGAGACCCAGTACTTC	CASSGSSGRRRETQYF
NA	TRBV6-5	NA	TRBJ2-2	TGTGCCAGCAGTTTCCGGGACGGAGATTTCGGGGAGCTGTTTTTT	CASSFRDGDFGELFF
few	TRBV7-9	NA	TRBJ2-3	TGTGCCAGCAGCTTATTCCCGGGGCGCACAGATACGCAGTATTTT	CASSLFPGRTDTQYF
NA	TRBV5-1	NA	TRBJ2-7	TGCGCCAGCAGCCACCAACAGGCCTCGTCGGAGCAGTACTTC	CASSHQQASSEQYF
few	TRBV5-1	TRBD1	TRBJ2-4	TGCGCCAGCAGCTTGGTGGGACAGGGGGAGAACATTCAGTACTTC	CASSLVGQGENIQYF